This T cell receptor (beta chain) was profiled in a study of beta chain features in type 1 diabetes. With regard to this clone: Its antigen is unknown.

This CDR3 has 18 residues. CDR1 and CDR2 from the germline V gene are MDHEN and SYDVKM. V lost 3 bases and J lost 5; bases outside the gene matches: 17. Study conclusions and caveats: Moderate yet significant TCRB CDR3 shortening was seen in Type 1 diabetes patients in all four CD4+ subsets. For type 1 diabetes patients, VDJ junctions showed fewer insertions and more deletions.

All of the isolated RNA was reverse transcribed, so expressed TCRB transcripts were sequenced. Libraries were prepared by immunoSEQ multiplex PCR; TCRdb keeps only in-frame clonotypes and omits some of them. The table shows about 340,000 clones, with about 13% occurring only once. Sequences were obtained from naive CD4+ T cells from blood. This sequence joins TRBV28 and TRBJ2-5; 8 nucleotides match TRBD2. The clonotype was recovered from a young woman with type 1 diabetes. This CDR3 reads CASSFWSLAEPSGETQYF. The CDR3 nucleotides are TGTGCCAGCAGTTTCTGGTCACTAGCGGAGCCCTCCGGGGAGACCCAGTACTTC. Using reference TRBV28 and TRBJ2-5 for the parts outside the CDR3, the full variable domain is DVKVTQSSRYLVKRTGEKVFLECVQDMDHENMFWYRQDPGLGLRLIYFSYDVKMKEKGDIPEGYSVSREKKERFSLILESASTNQTSMYLCASSFWSLAEPSGETQYFGPGTRLLVL.